This is a list of T cell receptor beta chains from one sample in a study of control samples from healthy donors and cancer patients. TCRdb's table, derived via immunoSEQ multiplex PCR, lists solely in-frame clones and lacks some. There are roughly 50,000 clones in the sample; around 90% occur only once, and 0.65% to 0.9% lies in the top ten. Sequencing input: PBMCs. These receptors originate from a man younger than 40 with colorectal cancer. CDR3s include the opening cysteine and the closing phenylalanine or tryptophan. The order of the fields is D gene, V gene, clone size, J gene, CDR3 protein, CDR3 DNA. The D gene is left open where the match is weak. A clone size is listed for some rows: how often the clone was seen (once, few, many), or a class if it is expanded.

D: .
V: TRBV6-6
size: .
J: TRBJ1-1
CDR3: CASSYGSTEAFF
DNA: TGTGCCAGCAGTTACGGTAGTACTGAAGCTTTCTTT

D: .
V: TRBV5-1
size: .
J: TRBJ2-1
CDR3: CASSSGQNNEQFF
DNA: TGCGCCAGCAGCTCCGGGCAAAACAATGAGCAGTTCTTC

D: TRBD1
V: TRBV10-3
size: few
J: TRBJ1-1
CDR3: CAIWPGQPGMEAFF
DNA: TGTGCCATCTGGCCGGGACAGCCGGGGATGGAAGCTTTCTTT

D: .
V: TRBV2
size: once
J: TRBJ1-4
CDR3: CASSRQSIREVEKLFF
DNA: TGTGCCAGCAGTAGACAGTCCATACGGGAGGTTGAAAAACTGTTTTTT

D: TRBD1
V: TRBV5-1
size: .
J: TRBJ1-1
CDR3: CASSLVPGQDEAFF
DNA: TGCGCCAGCAGCTTGGTACCGGGACAGGATGAAGCTTTCTTT

D: TRBD1
V: TRBV7-9
size: .
J: TRBJ1-1
CDR3: CASGLGQGRTEAFF
DNA: TGTGCCAGCGGCTTAGGACAGGGCAGGACTGAAGCTTTCTTT

D: TRBD1
V: TRBV5-1
size: .
J: TRBJ1-2
CDR3: CASSSDPRGRSGYTF
DNA: TGCGCCAGCAGCTCTGACCCCAGGGGGCGAAGTGGCTACACCTTC

D: .
V: TRBV18
size: .
J: TRBJ2-1
CDR3: CASSPGTYNEQFF
DNA: TGTGCCAGCTCACCTGGGACGTACAATGAGCAGTTCTTC

D: .
V: TRBV6-5
size: .
J: TRBJ1-3
CDR3: CASRRTSSSGNTIYF
DNA: TGTGCCAGCAGGCGGACTTCCTCCTCTGGAAACACCATATATTTT

D: .
V: TRBV30
size: .
J: TRBJ1-2
CDR3: CAWSDGRGRDYGYTF
DNA: TGTGCCTGGAGTGACGGTAGGGGTCGGGACTATGGCTACACCTTC

D: .
V: TRBV19
size: once
J: TRBJ1-5
CDR3: CASSPDSFNQPQHF
DNA: TGTGCCAGTAGTCCGGACAGTTTCAATCAGCCCCAGCATTTT

D: .
V: TRBV9
size: .
J: TRBJ2-6
CDR3: CASSSRHVSGANVLTF
DNA: TGTGCCAGCAGCAGTCGACACGTCTCTGGGGCCAACGTCCTGACTTTC

D: TRBD1
V: TRBV7-9
size: .
J: TRBJ2-1
CDR3: CASISSGTVNNEQFF
DNA: TGTGCCAGCATCAGCTCCGGGACAGTCAACAATGAGCAGTTCTTC

D: .
V: TRBV24-1
size: .
J: TRBJ2-1
CDR3: CATSEAQTQSNEQFF
DNA: TGTGCCACCAGTGAGGCTCAAACCCAGAGCAATGAGCAGTTCTTC

D: .
V: TRBV7-2
size: .
J: TRBJ1-2
CDR3: CASSLGNVKGGPRGYTF
DNA: TGTGCCAGCAGCTTAGGAAACGTAAAGGGGGGACCTCGGGGCTACACCTTC

D: TRBD1
V: TRBV3-1/TRBV3-2
size: few
J: TRBJ2-2
CDR3: CASSPRTGGGYTGELFF
DNA: TGTGCCAGCAGCCCGCGGACAGGGGGCGGTTACACCGGGGAGCTGTTTTTT

D: TRBD1
V: TRBV5-1
size: .
J: TRBJ1-2
CDR3: CASSLGQGDGYTF
DNA: TGCGCCAGCAGCTTGGGACAGGGGGATGGCTACACCTTC

D: .
V: TRBV5-4
size: once
J: TRBJ1-1
CDR3: CASSHLGATEAFF
DNA: TGTGCCAGCAGCCATCTGGGGGCCACTGAAGCTTTCTTT

D: .
V: TRBV10-3
size: .
J: TRBJ2-6
CDR3: CAISDSGGGGSGANVLTF
DNA: TGTGCCATCAGTGATTCGGGTGGTGGGGGTTCTGGGGCCAACGTCCTGACTTTC

D: TRBD1
V: TRBV7-6
size: .
J: TRBJ2-1
CDR3: CASGRQGYNEQFF
DNA: TGTGCCAGCGGACGACAGGGTTACAATGAGCAGTTCTTC

D: TRBD1
V: TRBV2
size: .
J: TRBJ2-2
CDR3: CASSERQGTNTGELFF
DNA: TGTGCCAGCAGCGAGAGACAGGGGACGAACACCGGGGAGCTGTTTTTT

D: TRBD1
V: TRBV19
size: .
J: TRBJ1-2
CDR3: CASSQRTGPGYTF
DNA: TGTGCCAGTAGTCAAAGGACAGGCCCGGGATACACCTTC

D: .
V: TRBV11-2
size: .
J: TRBJ2-3
CDR3: CASSLTGRGTDTQYF
DNA: TGTGCCAGCAGCTTAACAGGGCGAGGCACAGATACGCAGTATTTT

D: .
V: TRBV11-2
size: .
J: TRBJ1-5
CDR3: CASSLDYRGRGGQPQHF
DNA: TGTGCCAGCAGCTTAGACTACCGGGGGCGAGGTGGTCAGCCCCAGCATTTT

D: .
V: TRBV6-5
size: .
J: TRBJ1-1
CDR3: CASSKLPVGNEAFF
DNA: TGTGCCAGCAGTAAACTCCCGGTGGGGAATGAGGCTTTCTTT

D: .
V: TRBV12-3/TRBV12-4
size: .
J: TRBJ1-4
CDR3: CASTLTPEKLFF
DNA: TGTGCCAGCACCCTGACACCAGAAAAACTGTTTTTT

D: .
V: TRBV12-3/TRBV12-4
size: .
J: TRBJ1-2
CDR3: CASSLGAGYGYTF
DNA: TGTGCCAGCAGTTTGGGCGCAGGCTATGGCTACACCTTC

D: .
V: TRBV4-3
size: .
J: TRBJ2-1
CDR3: CASSQVGTTTYNEQFF
DNA: TGCGCCAGCAGCCAAGTCGGGACGACCACCTACAATGAGCAGTTCTTC

D: .
V: TRBV9
size: .
J: TRBJ2-1
CDR3: CASSVGWGNNEQFF
DNA: TGTGCCAGCAGCGTAGGCTGGGGGAACAATGAGCAGTTCTTC

D: .
V: TRBV6-2/TRBV6-3
size: .
J: TRBJ2-5
CDR3: CASSYTPGTQYF
DNA: TGTGCCAGCAGTTACACGCCGGGGACCCAGTACTTC

D: .
V: TRBV7-9
size: .
J: TRBJ2-5
CDR3: CASSLGTALGQETQYF
DNA: TGTGCCAGCAGCTTAGGGACAGCTCTGGGGCAAGAGACCCAGTACTTC